This is a list of T cell receptor beta chains from one sample in a study of blood T cell repertoires in COVID-19. Using immunoSEQ multiplex PCR, the repertoire was profiled, and TCRdb retains in-frame clones only, with some absent. The sample has approximately 150,000 clones, 87% seen once. The specimen sequenced was PBMCs or T cells enriched from blood (not recorded which). The receptors originated from a man aged 60 to 69 who had recovered from COVID-19. The CDR3 runs from the conserved cysteine through the conserved F or W. The D gene is left open where the match is weak. Size is stated for part of the rows, as once, few or many counts, or as a class when the clone is expanded.

V gene	clone size	J gene	D gene	CDR3 protein	CDR3 DNA
TRBV18	few	TRBJ1-2	NA	CASSLSTAYGYTF	TGTGCCAGCTCACTTTCCACAGCCTATGGCTACACCTTC
TRBV19	NA	TRBJ1-2	NA	CASGRQATFYGYTF	TGTGCCAGTGGCAGACAGGCGACTTTCTATGGCTACACCTTC
TRBV14	NA	TRBJ2-4	NA	CASSQAAGNNIQYF	TGTGCCAGCAGCCAAGCCGCGGGGAATAACATTCAGTACTTC
TRBV28	few	TRBJ1-6	NA	CASSSEQGSPLHF	TGTGCCAGCAGTTCGGAACAGGGATCACCCCTCCACTTT
TRBV10-2	once	TRBJ2-5	TRBD2	CASSSPGTSWQETQYF	TGCGCCAGCAGCTCCCCCGGGACTAGCTGGCAAGAGACCCAGTACTTC
TRBV7-9	NA	TRBJ2-5	TRBD1	CASNRPRGTGKQETQYF	TGTGCCAGCAACCGACCCCGGGGGACAGGGAAACAAGAGACCCAGTACTTC
TRBV11-2	NA	TRBJ2-5	TRBD1	CASSTRTGHQETQYF	TGTGCCAGCAGCACCCGGACAGGACATCAAGAGACCCAGTACTTC
TRBV30	NA	TRBJ1-4	NA	CAWTGPGGEKLFF	TGTGCCTGGACAGGGCCAGGTGGTGAAAAACTGTTTTTT
TRBV10-3	NA	TRBJ1-1	NA	CAISEGGAEAFF	TGTGCCATCAGTGAGGGAGGGGCCGAAGCTTTCTTT
TRBV19	NA	TRBJ2-7	NA	CASSISGLGEQYF	TGTGCCAGTAGTATATCAGGGCTCGGGGAGCAGTACTTC
TRBV30	NA	TRBJ1-2	NA	CAWSATVWGYTF	TGTGCCTGGAGTGCGACAGTTTGGGGCTACACCTTC
TRBV9	NA	TRBJ2-3	TRBD2	CASSVLAGDTQYF	TGTGCCAGCAGCGTACTAGCGGGAGATACGCAGTATTTT
TRBV19	NA	TRBJ1-4	NA	CASSRSVNEKLFF	TGTGCCAGTAGTCGCAGTGTGAATGAAAAACTGTTTTTT
TRBV10-2	few	TRBJ2-7	TRBD1	CASSDRDRGRNEQYF	TGCGCCAGCAGTGATAGGGACAGGGGGCGAAACGAGCAGTACTTC
TRBV18	NA	TRBJ1-5	TRBD1	CASSPSTGDQPQHF	TGTGCCAGCTCACCCTCTACAGGGGATCAGCCCCAGCATTTT
TRBV18	NA	TRBJ1-1	NA	CASSQDTEAFF	TGTGCCAGCTCGCAGGACACTGAAGCTTTCTTT
TRBV18	NA	TRBJ1-5	NA	CASSPGGGNQPQHF	TGTGCCAGCTCACCGGGAGGGGGCAATCAGCCCCAGCATTTT
TRBV18	NA	TRBJ1-2	TRBD1	CASSRQGTNGYTF	TGTGCCAGCTCACGACAGGGAACAAATGGCTACACCTTC
TRBV2	NA	TRBJ2-7	TRBD1	CASKGSGQGIYEQYF	TGTGCCAGCAAGGGAAGCGGACAGGGAATTTACGAGCAGTACTTC
TRBV9	NA	TRBJ1-4	TRBD1	CASSHPLTGESEKLFF	TGTGCCAGCAGCCACCCCTTGACAGGGGAAAGTGAAAAACTGTTTTTT
TRBV6-5	NA	TRBJ1-1	TRBD1	CASSRPQGVDTEAFF	TGTGCCAGCAGTAGACCACAGGGGGTCGACACTGAAGCTTTCTTT
TRBV10-3	NA	TRBJ1-1	NA	CAIREGGWNTEAFF	TGTGCCATCCGTGAGGGGGGGTGGAACACTGAAGCTTTCTTT
TRBV27	NA	TRBJ1-4	NA	CASSNGASPSGKLFF	TGTGCCAGCTCTAATGGGGCTTCCCCTTCTGGAAAACTGTTTTTT
TRBV4-1	once	TRBJ2-3	TRBD2	CASGGDPSTDTQYF	TGCGCCAGCGGGGGGGACCCTAGCACAGATACGCAGTATTTT
TRBV10-3	NA	TRBJ2-5	NA	CAISTLVNQETQYF	TGTGCCATCAGCACACTAGTGAACCAAGAGACCCAGTACTTC
TRBV5-1	NA	TRBJ1-2	TRBD1	CASSLDGTAAYGYTF	TGCGCCAGCAGCTTGGATGGGACAGCAGCCTATGGCTACACCTTC
TRBV27	NA	TRBJ1-2	TRBD1	CASIRGQGRIGYGYTF	TGTGCCAGCATCCGTGGACAGGGGAGGATCGGCTATGGCTACACCTTC
TRBV19	NA	TRBJ1-2	NA	CASSIVASSYGYTF	TGTGCCAGTAGTATAGTAGCCAGCTCCTATGGCTACACCTTC
TRBV29-1	NA	TRBJ2-2	TRBD2	CSGQLAGESGELFF	TGCAGCGGGCAACTAGCGGGAGAAAGCGGGGAGCTGTTTTTT
TRBV5-1	NA	TRBJ1-4	NA	CASSLILPNEKLFF	TGCGCCAGCAGCTTGATACTTCCTAATGAAAAACTGTTTTTT
TRBV30	NA	TRBJ2-7	NA	CAWTPLSYEQYF	TGTGCCTGGACTCCCTTGAGCTACGAGCAGTACTTC
TRBV29-1	NA	TRBJ1-2	TRBD1	CSADRGLNYGYTF	TGCAGCGCCGACAGGGGATTGAACTATGGCTACACCTTC
TRBV29-1	NA	TRBJ1-5	NA	CSVDWASNQPQHF	TGCAGCGTTGATTGGGCTAGCAATCAGCCCCAGCATTTT
TRBV5-5	NA	TRBJ2-7	NA	CASSHRTDKGYEQYF	TGTGCCAGCAGCCACCGGACAGACAAAGGCTACGAGCAGTACTTC
TRBV10-2	NA	TRBJ1-5	TRBD1	CASSDQGGRPQHF	TGCGCCAGCAGTGATCAGGGGGGCAGGCCCCAGCATTTT